The clone carrying this T cell receptor beta chain was observed a few times. Its antigen remains unknown. For every donor, a draw yielded 7.5 to 10 milliliters of peripheral blood. A second 7 to 11 cycle PCR used barcoded and J-beta primers. TCRdb itself ran the 5' RACE reads through MiXCR, one entry per CDR3 protein. The sample records 600,000 to 850,000 distinct CDR3 sequences, approximately 43% being singletons. The sample is drawn from a study of blood T cells in healthy people across ages. Germline CDR1 reads SQVTM; CDR2 reads ANQGSEA. This CDR3 has 12 amino acids. The V end lost 6 bases, the J end lost 3 bases, and 11 bases lay between the germline ends. Study results and caveats: Roughly linear age-related decline in beta diversity appeared, significant by age approximately 41.

The V and J genes are TRBV29-1 and TRBJ1-1, with no clear D. The receptor was derived from a woman aged 60-75 years in good health. The sample taken for sequencing was blood. The CDR3 DNA reads TGCAGCGTCTCAACTGCGGACACTGAAGCTTTCTTT. Protein sequence: CSVSTADTEAFF.